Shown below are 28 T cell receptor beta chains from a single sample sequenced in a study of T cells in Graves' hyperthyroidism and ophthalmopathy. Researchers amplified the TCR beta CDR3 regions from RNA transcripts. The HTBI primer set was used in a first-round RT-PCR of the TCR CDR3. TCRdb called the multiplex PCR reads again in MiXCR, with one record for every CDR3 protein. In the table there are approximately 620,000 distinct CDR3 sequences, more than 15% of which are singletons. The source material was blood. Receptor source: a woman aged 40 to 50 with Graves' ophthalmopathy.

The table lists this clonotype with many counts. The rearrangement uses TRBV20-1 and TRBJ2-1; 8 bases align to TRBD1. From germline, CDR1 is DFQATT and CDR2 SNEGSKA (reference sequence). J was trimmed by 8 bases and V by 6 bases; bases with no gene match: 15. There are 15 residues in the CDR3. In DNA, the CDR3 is TGCAGTGCCCCACCGGCCAGGGGGCTTAGGGATGAGCAGTTCTTC. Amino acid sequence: CSAPPARGLRDEQFF.

In DNA, the CDR3 is TGCAGCGTTTTAGGGCAGCAGAACACTGAAGCTTTCTTT. Protein product: CSVLGQQNTEAFF. The J gene is TRBJ1-1, the V gene TRBV29-1, with D unclear. Germline V gene lookup returns CDR1 SQVTM and CDR2 ANQGSEA. Trimming left V 5 bases short and J 1 base short, with 11 bases between. The CDR3 is 13 amino acids. Supplemented by reference TRBV29-1 and TRBJ1-1, the full variable domain reads SAVISQKPSRDICQRGTSLTIQCQVDSQVTMMFWYRQQPGQSLTLIATANQGSEATYESGFVIDKFPISRPNLTFSTLTVSNMSPEDSSIYLCSVLGQQNTEAFFGQGTRLTVV.

The CDR3: CATSREGTKRETQYF. The CDR3 coding sequence is TGTGCCACCAGCAGAGAGGGTACGAAACGAGAGACCCAGTACTTC. The gene calls are TRBV15 and TRBJ2-5; unclear D gene. Germline V lookup: CDR1 LNHNV, CDR2 YYDKDF (reference sequence). Trimming removed 0 bases from V and 4 bases from J, with 12 bases in between. CDR3 length: 15 residues. Using reference TRBV15 and TRBJ2-5 for the parts outside the CDR3, the full variable domain is DAMVIQNPRYQVTQFGKPVTLSCSQTLNHNVMYWYQQKSSQAPKLLFHYYDKDFNNEADTPDNFQSRRPNTSFCFLDIRSPGLGDTAMYLCATSREGTKRETQYFGPGTRLLVL.

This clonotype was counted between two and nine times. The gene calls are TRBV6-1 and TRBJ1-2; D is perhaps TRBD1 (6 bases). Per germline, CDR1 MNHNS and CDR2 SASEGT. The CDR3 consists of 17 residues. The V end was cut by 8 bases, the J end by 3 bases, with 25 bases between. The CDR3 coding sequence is TGTGCCAGCTCCTCCCGCGGCAGGGGCCCAAACCACTATGGCTACACCTTC. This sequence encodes CASSSRGRGPNHYGYTF.

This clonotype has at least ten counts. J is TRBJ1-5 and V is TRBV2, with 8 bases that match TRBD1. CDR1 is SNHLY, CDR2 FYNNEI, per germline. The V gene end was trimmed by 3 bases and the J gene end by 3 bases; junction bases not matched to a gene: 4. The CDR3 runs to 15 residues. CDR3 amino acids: CASSDGQGANQPQHF. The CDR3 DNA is TGTGCCAGCAGTGATGGCCAGGGGGCCAATCAGCCCCAGCATTTT.

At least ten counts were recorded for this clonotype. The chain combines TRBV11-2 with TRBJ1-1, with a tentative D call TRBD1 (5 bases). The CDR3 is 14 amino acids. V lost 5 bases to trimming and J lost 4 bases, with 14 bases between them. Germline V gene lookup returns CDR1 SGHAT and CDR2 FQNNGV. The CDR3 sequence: CASSLPQGSTEAFF. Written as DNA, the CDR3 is TGTGCCAGCAGCCTCCCCCAGGGAAGCACTGAAGCTTTCTTT.

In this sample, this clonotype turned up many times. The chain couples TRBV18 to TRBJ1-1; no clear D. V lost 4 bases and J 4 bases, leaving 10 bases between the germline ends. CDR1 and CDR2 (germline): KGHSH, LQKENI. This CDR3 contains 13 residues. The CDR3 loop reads CASSRAFGTEAFF. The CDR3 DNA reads TGTGCCAGCTCACGCGCATTTGGCACTGAAGCTTTCTTT.

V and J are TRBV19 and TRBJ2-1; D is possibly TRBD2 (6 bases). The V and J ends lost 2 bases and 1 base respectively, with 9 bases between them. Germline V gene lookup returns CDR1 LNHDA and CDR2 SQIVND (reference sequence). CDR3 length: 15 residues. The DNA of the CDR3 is TGTGCCAGTAGTATAAAGCGGGCATCCTACAATGAGCAGTTCTTC. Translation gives CASSIKRASYNEQFF.

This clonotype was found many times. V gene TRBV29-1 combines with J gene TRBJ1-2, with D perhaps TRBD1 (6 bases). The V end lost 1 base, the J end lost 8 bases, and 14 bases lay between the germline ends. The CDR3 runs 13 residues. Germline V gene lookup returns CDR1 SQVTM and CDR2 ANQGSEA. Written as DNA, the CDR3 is TGCAGCGTTGAAGTCCACAGGGCGTCAGGCTACACCTTC. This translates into CSVEVHRASGYTF.

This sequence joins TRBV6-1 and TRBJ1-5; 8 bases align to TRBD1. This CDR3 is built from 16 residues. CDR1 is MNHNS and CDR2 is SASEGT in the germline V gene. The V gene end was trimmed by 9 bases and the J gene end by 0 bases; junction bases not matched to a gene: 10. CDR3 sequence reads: CASITGTGNSNQPQHF. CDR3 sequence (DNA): TGTGCCAGTATAACCGGGACAGGTAATAGCAATCAGCCCCAGCATTTT.

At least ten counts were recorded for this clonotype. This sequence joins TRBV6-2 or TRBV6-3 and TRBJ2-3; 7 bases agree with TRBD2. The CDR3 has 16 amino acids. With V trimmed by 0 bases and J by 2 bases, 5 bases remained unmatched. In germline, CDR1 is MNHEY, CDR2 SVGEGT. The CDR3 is CASSYSGTTYTDTQYF. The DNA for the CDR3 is TGTGCCAGCAGTTACTCCGGGACTACCTACACAGATACGCAGTATTTT.

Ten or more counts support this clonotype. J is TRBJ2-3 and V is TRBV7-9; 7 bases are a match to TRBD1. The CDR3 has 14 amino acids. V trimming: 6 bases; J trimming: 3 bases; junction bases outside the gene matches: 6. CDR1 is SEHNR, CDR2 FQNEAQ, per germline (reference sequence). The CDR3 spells CASSPSRGTDTQYF. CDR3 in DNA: TGTGCCAGCAGTCCCTCCAGGGGGACAGATACGCAGTATTTT.

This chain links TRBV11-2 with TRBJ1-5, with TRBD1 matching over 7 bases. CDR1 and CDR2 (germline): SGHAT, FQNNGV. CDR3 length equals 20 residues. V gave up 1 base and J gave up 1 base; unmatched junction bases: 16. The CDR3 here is CASSLGDIAEGAESNQPQHF. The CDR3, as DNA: TGTGCCAGCAGCTTAGGCGATATCGCGGAGGGGGCAGAAAGCAATCAGCCCCAGCATTTT.

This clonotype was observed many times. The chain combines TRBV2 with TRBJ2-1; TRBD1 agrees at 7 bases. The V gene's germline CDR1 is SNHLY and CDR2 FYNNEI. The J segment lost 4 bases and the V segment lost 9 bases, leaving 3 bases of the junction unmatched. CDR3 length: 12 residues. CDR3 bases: TGTGCCAGTTTGACAGGGTACAATGAGCAGTTCTTC. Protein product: CASLTGYNEQFF. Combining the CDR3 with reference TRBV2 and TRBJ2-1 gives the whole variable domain EPEVTQTPSHQVTQMGQEVILRCVPISNHLYFYWYRQILGQKVEFLVSFYNNEISEKSEIFDDQFSVERPDGSNFTLKIRSTKLEDSAMYFCASLTGYNEQFFGPGTRLTVL.

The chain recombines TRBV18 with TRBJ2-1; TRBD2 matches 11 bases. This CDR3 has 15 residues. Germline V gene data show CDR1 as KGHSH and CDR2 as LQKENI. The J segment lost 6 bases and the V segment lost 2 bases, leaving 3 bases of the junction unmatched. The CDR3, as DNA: TGTGCCAGCTCACCAACTAGCGGGAGTGTCAATGAGCAGTTCTTC. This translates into CASSPTSGSVNEQFF.

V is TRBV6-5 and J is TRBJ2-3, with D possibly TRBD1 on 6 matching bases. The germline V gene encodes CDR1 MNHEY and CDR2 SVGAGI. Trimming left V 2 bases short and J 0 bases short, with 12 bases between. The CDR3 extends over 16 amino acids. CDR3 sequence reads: CASSYVVGQSTDTQYF. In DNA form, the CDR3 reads TGTGCCAGCAGTTACGTAGTTGGACAGAGCACAGATACGCAGTATTTT.

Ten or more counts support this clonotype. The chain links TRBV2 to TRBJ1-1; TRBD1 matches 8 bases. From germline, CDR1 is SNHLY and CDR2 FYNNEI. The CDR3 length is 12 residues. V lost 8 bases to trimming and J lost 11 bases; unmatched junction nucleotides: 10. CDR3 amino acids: CASGGQGHVAFF. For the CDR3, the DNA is TGTGCCAGCGGTGGACAGGGCCATGTGGCTTTCTTT.

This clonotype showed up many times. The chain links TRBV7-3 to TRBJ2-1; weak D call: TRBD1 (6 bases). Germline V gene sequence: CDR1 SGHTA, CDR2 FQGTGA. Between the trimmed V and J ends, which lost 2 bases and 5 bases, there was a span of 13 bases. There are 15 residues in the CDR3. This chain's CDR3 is CASSLAAGVDNEQFF. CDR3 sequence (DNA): TGTGCCAGCAGCTTAGCTGCAGGGGTAGACAATGAGCAGTTCTTC.

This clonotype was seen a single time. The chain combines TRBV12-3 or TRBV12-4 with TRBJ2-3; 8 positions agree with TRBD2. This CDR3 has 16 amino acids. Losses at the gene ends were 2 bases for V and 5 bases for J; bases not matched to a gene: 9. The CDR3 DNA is TGTGCCAGCAGTTTACAGCCGGGACTAGATGGAGATACGCAGTATTTT. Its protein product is CASSLQPGLDGDTQYF.

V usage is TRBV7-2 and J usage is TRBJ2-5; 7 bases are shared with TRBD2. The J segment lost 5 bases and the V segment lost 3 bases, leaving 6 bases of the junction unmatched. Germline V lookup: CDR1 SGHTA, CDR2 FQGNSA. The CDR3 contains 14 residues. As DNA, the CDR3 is TGTGCCAGCAGCTTTTATCAGGGAGGGGAGACCCAGTACTTC. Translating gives CASSFYQGGETQYF.

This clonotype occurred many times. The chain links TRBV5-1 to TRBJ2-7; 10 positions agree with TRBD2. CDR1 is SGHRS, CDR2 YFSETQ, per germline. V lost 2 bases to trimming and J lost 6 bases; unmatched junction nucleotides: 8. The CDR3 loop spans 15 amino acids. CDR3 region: CASSFSGGADIEQYF. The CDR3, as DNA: TGCGCCAGCAGCTTCAGCGGGGGGGCCGACATCGAGCAGTACTTC.

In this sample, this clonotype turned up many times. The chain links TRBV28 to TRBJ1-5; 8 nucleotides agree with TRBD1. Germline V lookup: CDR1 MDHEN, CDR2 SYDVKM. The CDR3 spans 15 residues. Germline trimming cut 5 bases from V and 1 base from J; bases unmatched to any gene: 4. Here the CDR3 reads CASSTYRGSNQPQHF. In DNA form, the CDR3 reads TGTGCCAGCAGTACTTACAGGGGGAGCAATCAGCCCCAGCATTTT.

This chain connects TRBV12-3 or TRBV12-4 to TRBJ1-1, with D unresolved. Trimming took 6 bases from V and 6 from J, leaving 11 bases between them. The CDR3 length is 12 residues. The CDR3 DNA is TGTGCCAGCAGCTTCCCGGCGGCTGAAGCTTTCTTT. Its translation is CASSFPAAEAFF.

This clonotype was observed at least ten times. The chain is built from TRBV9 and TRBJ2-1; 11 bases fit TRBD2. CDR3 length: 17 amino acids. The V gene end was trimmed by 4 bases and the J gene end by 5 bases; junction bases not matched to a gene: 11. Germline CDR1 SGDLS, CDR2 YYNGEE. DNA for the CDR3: TGTGCCAGCAGCCTTCTTACCGGGACTAGCGGAGACAATGAGCAGTTCTTC. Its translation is CASSLLTGTSGDNEQFF.

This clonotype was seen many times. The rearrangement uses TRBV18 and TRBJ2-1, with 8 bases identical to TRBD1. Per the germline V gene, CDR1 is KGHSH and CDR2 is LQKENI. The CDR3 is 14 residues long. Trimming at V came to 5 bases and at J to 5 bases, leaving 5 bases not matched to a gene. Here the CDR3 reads CASSVLDRDNEQFF. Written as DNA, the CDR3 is TGTGCCAGCTCAGTTTTGGACAGGGACAATGAGCAGTTCTTC.

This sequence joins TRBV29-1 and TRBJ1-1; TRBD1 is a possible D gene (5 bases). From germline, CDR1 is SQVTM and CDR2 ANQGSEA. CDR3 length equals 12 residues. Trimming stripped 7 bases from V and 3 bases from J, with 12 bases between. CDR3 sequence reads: CSARVWDTEAFF. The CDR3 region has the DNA TGCAGCGCCAGGGTTTGGGACACTGAAGCTTTCTTT.

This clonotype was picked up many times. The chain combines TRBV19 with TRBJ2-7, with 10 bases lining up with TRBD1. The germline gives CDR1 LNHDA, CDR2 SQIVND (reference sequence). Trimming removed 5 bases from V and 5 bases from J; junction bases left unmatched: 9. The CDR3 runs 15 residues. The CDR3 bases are TGTGCCAGTAGTCCGTCGGGACAGGGGAGAAACGAGCAGTACTTC. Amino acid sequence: CASSPSGQGRNEQYF.

This chain's CDR3 is CASSLATKDPYGYTF. The CDR3 DNA follows: TGTGCCAGCAGCTTAGCCACGAAGGATCCCTATGGCTACACCTTC. The chain couples TRBV7-9 to TRBJ1-2; unclear D gene. Germline V gives CDR1 SEHNR, CDR2 FQNEAQ (reference sequence). This CDR3 spans 15 amino acids. V was clipped by 0 bases and J by 4 bases, with 12 bases between them.